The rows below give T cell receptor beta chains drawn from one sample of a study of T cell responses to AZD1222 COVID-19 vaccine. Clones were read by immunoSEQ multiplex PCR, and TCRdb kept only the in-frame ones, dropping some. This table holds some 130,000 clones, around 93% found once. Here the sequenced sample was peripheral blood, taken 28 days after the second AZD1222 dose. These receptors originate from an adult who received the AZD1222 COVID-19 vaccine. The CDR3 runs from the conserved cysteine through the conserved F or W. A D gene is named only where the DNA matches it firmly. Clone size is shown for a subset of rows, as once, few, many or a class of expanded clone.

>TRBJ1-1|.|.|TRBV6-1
TGTGCCAGCAGTGAAGCTACGGACCCTGAAGCTTTCTTT
CASSEATDPEAFF
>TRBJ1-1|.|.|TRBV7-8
TGTGCCAGCAGCCCTCGCGGGACTGAAGCTTTCTTT
CASSPRGTEAFF
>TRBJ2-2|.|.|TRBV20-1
TGCAGTGCTAGTTTGACCGTCCCCGGGGAGCTGTTTTTT
CSASLTVPGELFF
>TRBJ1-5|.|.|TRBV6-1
TGTGCCAGCAGCGAACTACACGGGGGCATGAGCAATCAGCCCCAGCATTTT
CASSELHGGMSNQPQHF
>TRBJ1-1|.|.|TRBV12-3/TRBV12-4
TGTGCCAGCAGCTGGGGCGGGAACACTGAAGCTTTCTTT
CASSWGGNTEAFF
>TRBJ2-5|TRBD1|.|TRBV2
TGTGCCAGCAGGACCGGGACAGGGTTGATTAAGACCCAGTACTTC
CASRTGTGLIKTQYF
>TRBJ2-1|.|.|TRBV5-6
TGTGCCAGCAGCTGGGATGGTCCCTCCGATGAGTTCTTC
CASSWDGPSDEFF
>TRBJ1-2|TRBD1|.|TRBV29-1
TGCAGCGCCTGGGACAGGGTCGGGATTGACTATGGCTACACCTTC
CSAWDRVGIDYGYTF
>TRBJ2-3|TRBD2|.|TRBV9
TGTGCCAGCAGCTACCATAGCGGGGGGGTGGATACGCAGTATTTT
CASSYHSGGVDTQYF
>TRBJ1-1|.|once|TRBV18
TGTGCCAGCTCACCAGCGGCGCAATTCAACACTGAAGCTTTCTTT
CASSPAAQFNTEAFF
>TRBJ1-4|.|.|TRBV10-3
TGTGCCATCAGTGAGGATGGGGAAAAACTGTTTTTT
CAISEDGEKLFF
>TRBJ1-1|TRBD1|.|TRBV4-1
TGCGCCAGCAGCCCGATGGGGGGGACAGGGAACACTGAAGCTTTCTTT
CASSPMGGTGNTEAFF
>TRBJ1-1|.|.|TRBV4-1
TGCGCCAGCAGCCAACAGGGGACTGAAGCTTTCTTT
CASSQQGTEAFF
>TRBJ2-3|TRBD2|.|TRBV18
TGTGCCAGCTCACCCGGACTAGCGGGGACAGATACGCAGTATTTT
CASSPGLAGTDTQYF
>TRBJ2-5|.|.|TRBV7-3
TGTGCCAGCAGCCCCCAGGGTTCCCAAGAGACCCAGTACTTC
CASSPQGSQETQYF
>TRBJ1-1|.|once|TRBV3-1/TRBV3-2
TGTGCCAGCAGCCAAGACCCCGCCTCGGCTTTCTTT
CASSQDPASAFF
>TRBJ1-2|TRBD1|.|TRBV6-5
TGTGCCAGCAGTTACTCGGGACAGGGGTCGTCTGGCTACACCTTC
CASSYSGQGSSGYTF
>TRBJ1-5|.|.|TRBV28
TGTGCCAGCACCATTGGGGGGTTCAATCAGCCCCAGCATTTT
CASTIGGFNQPQHF
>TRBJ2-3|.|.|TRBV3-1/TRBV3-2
TGTGCCAGCAGCCAAGAAGGGGAAATGACAGATACGCAGTATTTT
CASSQEGEMTDTQYF
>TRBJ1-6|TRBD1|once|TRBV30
TGTGCCTGGAGTGTACAGGGGGGCGGATCACCCCTCCACTTT
CAWSVQGGGSPLHF
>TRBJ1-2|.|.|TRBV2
TGTGCCAGCAGTTACCGAACCCTTCTTATTTTTCTGGACACCTTC
CASSYRTLLIFLDTF
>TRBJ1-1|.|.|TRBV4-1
TGCGCCAGCAGCCAAGCGTTTGGGGGGAACACTGAAGCTTTCTTT
CASSQAFGGNTEAFF
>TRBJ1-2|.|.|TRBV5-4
TGTGCCAGCTATTTTCAGCGGTCAGATGGCTACACCTTC
CASYFQRSDGYTF
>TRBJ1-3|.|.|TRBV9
TGTGCCAGCAGCGTAATGGAGTTCTCTGGAAACACCATATATTTT
CASSVMEFSGNTIYF
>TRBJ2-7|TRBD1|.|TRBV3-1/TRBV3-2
TGTGCCAGCAGCCAAGGTATCTCGTTGACAGGGGGTATGGACGAGCAGTACTTC
CASSQGISLTGGMDEQYF
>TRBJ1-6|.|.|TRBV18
TGTGCCAGCTCAAGCAATTCAGTGGGGGGGATTAATTCCCCCCTCCACTTT
CASSSNSVGGINSPLHF
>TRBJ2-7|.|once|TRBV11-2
TGTGCCAGCAGCTTAGCGGGGGGCAGGGTTAGCGAGCAGTACTTC
CASSLAGGRVSEQYF
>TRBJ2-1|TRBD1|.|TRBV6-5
TGTGCCACAACGAAAACCGGGACAGTCCGAAATGAGCAGTTCTTC
CATTKTGTVRNEQFF
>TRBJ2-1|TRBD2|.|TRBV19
TGTGCCAGTAGCCTAGCGGGGCCTCGAAATGAGCAGTTCTTC
CASSLAGPRNEQFF
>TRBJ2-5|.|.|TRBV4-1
TGCGCCAGCAGCCAAGCTGCCCGGGAGACCCAGTACTTC
CASSQAARETQYF
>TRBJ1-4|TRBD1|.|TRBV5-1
TGCGCCAGCAGCGAGGGACAGAATGAAAAACTGTTTTTT
CASSEGQNEKLFF
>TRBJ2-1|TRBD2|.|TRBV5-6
TGTGCCAGCAGCCATGGACTAGTTATTAATGAGCAGTTCTTC
CASSHGLVINEQFF
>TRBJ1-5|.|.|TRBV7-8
TGTGCCAGCGGTTTTAGGAATCAGCCCCAGCATTTT
CASGFRNQPQHF
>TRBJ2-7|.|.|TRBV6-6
TGTGCCAGCAGTTATAATAGCGACTCAACCTACGAGCAGTACTTC
CASSYNSDSTYEQYF
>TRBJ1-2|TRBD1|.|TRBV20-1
TGCAGTGCTAGTCTAACAGGGGGCAAGGGCTACACCTTC
CSASLTGGKGYTF
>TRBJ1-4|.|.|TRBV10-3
TGTGCCATCAGTGAGTCGATCCAGGGAATTGCGACTAATGAAAAACTGTTTTTT
CAISESIQGIATNEKLFF
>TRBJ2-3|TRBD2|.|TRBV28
TGTGCCAGCCCTCCCGCTAGCGGGGCCACAGATACGCAGTATTTT
CASPPASGATDTQYF
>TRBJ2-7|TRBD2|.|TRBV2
TGTGCCAGCAGGGCCGGGGGGAACGAGCAGTACTTC
CASRAGGNEQYF
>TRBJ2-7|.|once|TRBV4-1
TGCGCCAGCAGCTACGACAAGTCCTACGAGCAGTACTTC
CASSYDKSYEQYF
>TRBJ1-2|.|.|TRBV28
TGTGCCAGCAGTTTAGGAGGGGCCTCGTATGGCTATGGCTACACCTTC
CASSLGGASYGYGYTF
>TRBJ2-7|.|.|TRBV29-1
TGCAGCGTGGGTGGGACTTCTTCCTACGAGCAGTACTTC
CSVGGTSSYEQYF
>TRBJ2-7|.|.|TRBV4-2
TGTGCCAGCAGTCACTACTCCTACGAGCAGTACTTC
CASSHYSYEQYF
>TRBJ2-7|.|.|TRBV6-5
TGTGCCAGCAGTTCCACTCTAGAGACGGCTTCCTACGAGCAGTACTTC
CASSSTLETASYEQYF
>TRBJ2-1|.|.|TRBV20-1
TGCAGTCCGTTACAGGGCAATGAGCAGTTCTTC
CSPLQGNEQFF
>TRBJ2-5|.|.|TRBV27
TGTGCCAGCAGTTTATTGGGGGATTTCAAAGAGACCCAGTACTTC
CASSLLGDFKETQYF
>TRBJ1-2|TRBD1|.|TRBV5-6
TGTGCCAGCAGCCCTGGGACAGAGTATGGCTACACCTTC
CASSPGTEYGYTF
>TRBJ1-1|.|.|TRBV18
TGTGCCAGCTCACCCCAGAACACTGAAGCTTTCTTT
CASSPQNTEAFF
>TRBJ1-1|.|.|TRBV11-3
TGTGCCAGCAGCTTAGAGGGCACCATGAACACTGAAGCTTTCTTT
CASSLEGTMNTEAFF
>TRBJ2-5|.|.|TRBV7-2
TGTGCCAGCAGCCCCACGTGGGGGCTGGAGACCCAGTACTTC
CASSPTWGLETQYF
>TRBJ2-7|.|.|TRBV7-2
TGTGCCAGCAGCCCAGGGGGGCGGGCGTTCTACGAGCAGTACTTC
CASSPGGRAFYEQYF
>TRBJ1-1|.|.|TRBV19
TGTGCCAGTAGTATTTCTGCAGTAAGTGCTACTGAAGCTTTCTTT
CASSISAVSATEAFF
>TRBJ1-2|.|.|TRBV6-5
TGTGCCAGCAGCAGAACAAGTTCTAACTATGGCTACACCTTC
CASSRTSSNYGYTF
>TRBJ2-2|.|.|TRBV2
TGTGCCAGCAGTGGCAACGCTCGGGGGGAGCTGTTTTTT
CASSGNARGELFF
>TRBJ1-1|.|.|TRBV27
TGTGCCAGCAGTTTTGGAGGGATCGGCCGGGGGGACACTGAAGCTTTCTTT
CASSFGGIGRGDTEAFF
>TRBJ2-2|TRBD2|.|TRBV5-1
TGCGCCAGCAGCCCGAGGGCGGGGGGGCCCACCGGGGAGCTGTTTTTT
CASSPRAGGPTGELFF
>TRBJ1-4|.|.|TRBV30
TGTGCCTGGAGTTGGCAGGGAGCACTGTTTTTT
CAWSWQGALFF
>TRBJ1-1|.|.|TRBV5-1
TGCGCCAGCAGCTCTCAGAACACTGAAGCTTTCTTT
CASSSQNTEAFF
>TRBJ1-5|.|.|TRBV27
TGTGCCAGCAGTTTAGACGGGGCAGGGCAGCCCCAGCATTTT
CASSLDGAGQPQHF
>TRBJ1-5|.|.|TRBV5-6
TGTGCCAGCAGCGTCTCCGGAAGCAATCAGCCCCAGCATTTT
CASSVSGSNQPQHF
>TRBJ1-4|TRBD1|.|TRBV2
TGTGCCAGCAGGGGAAAGACACAGGGGCCGAGTGACGAAAAACTGTTTTTT
CASRGKTQGPSDEKLFF